This is a list of T cell receptor beta chains from one sample in a study of T cell responses to AZD1222 COVID-19 vaccine. Repertoires were generated with immunoSEQ multiplex PCR, while TCRdb's copy carries only in-frame clones and drops some. The sample yields 100,000 or so clones, more than 75% seen once. This sample comprised peripheral blood, obtained 28 days after the second AZD1222 dose. The receptors here all came from an adult who received the AZD1222 COVID-19 vaccine. CDR3s include the opening cysteine and the closing phenylalanine or tryptophan. A D gene is named only where the DNA matches it firmly. Part of the rows lack a size; the others show once, few, many or a class for expanded clones.

TRBV19	-	once	TRBJ1-1	CASSPAGRTEAFF	TGTGCCAGTAGTCCGGCAGGGCGAACTGAAGCTTTCTTT
TRBV7-2	-	-	TRBJ1-5	CASSPVGGNQPQHF	TGTGCCAGCAGCCCCGTGGGGGGGAATCAGCCCCAGCATTTT
TRBV20-1	-	-	TRBJ1-1	CSAGRRGEAFF	TGCAGTGCTGGCCGGAGGGGTGAAGCTTTCTTT
TRBV7-6	-	-	TRBJ2-6	CASSFTSSGANVLTF	TGTGCCAGCAGCTTTACTAGCTCTGGGGCCAACGTCCTGACTTTC
TRBV30	TRBD1	-	TRBJ1-2	CAWSVPLRQGRGYTF	TGTGCCTGGAGTGTACCTCTACGACAGGGTCGAGGCTACACCTTC
TRBV5-1	-	-	TRBJ2-7	CASRHGTSYEQYF	TGCGCCAGCAGGCACGGGACAAGCTACGAGCAGTACTTC
TRBV5-1	-	-	TRBJ1-5	CASSLDRDQPQHF	TGCGCCAGCAGCTTGGACAGGGATCAGCCCCAGCATTTT
TRBV5-6	-	-	TRBJ1-3	CASSFSGLAPGNTIYF	TGTGCCAGCAGCTTCTCGGGGCTAGCTCCCGGAAACACCATATATTTT
TRBV28	-	-	TRBJ2-1	CASSLRQNNEQFF	TGTGCCAGCTCCCTCCGACAGAACAATGAGCAGTTCTTC
TRBV5-8	-	-	TRBJ1-1	CASSLWSNTEAFF	TGTGCCAGCAGCTTGTGGTCGAACACTGAAGCTTTCTTT
TRBV28	-	-	TRBJ2-2	CASSPPTGELFF	TGTGCCAGCAGTCCGCCAACCGGGGAGCTGTTTTTT
TRBV5-6	TRBD1	-	TRBJ2-5	CASSLVQGARQETQYF	TGTGCCAGCAGCTTGGTACAGGGGGCGAGGCAAGAGACCCAGTACTTC
TRBV9	TRBD1	-	TRBJ2-3	CASSPWTGFTDTQYF	TGTGCCAGCAGCCCTTGGACAGGGTTCACAGATACGCAGTATTTT
TRBV5-1	TRBD1	-	TRBJ1-1	CASSQLRTGVNTEAFF	TGCGCCAGCAGCCAACTGCGGACAGGGGTAAACACTGAAGCTTTCTTT
TRBV9	-	-	TRBJ2-3	CASSVAVDSTDTQYF	TGTGCCAGCAGCGTAGCCGTGGATAGCACAGATACGCAGTATTTT
TRBV24-1	-	-	TRBJ1-1	CATSDRGIEGMNTEAFF	TGTGCCACCAGTGACCGGGGGATAGAGGGCATGAACACTGAAGCTTTCTTT
TRBV6-5	-	once	TRBJ1-2	CASSYSSQGLYGYTF	TGTGCCAGCAGTTACTCGAGCCAGGGGCTGTATGGCTACACCTTC
TRBV6-5	-	-	TRBJ2-5	CASRGSWGAEETQYF	TGTGCCAGCAGGGGGAGTTGGGGAGCCGAAGAGACCCAGTACTTC
TRBV5-1	-	-	TRBJ1-1	CASSLQVMNTEAFF	TGCGCCAGCAGCTTGCAAGTGATGAACACTGAAGCTTTCTTT
TRBV25-1	-	-	TRBJ2-5	CASSDLGGTDQETQYF	TGTGCCAGCAGTGATCTTGGCGGGACCGACCAAGAGACCCAGTACTTC
TRBV19	-	once	TRBJ1-3	CASSMGDVSGNTIYF	TGTGCCAGTAGTATGGGTGACGTCTCTGGAAACACCATATATTTT
TRBV5-1	-	-	TRBJ2-2	CASSLPPALGDTGELFF	TGCGCCAGCAGCTTGCCCCCCGCCTTAGGGGACACCGGGGAGCTGTTTTTT
TRBV27	TRBD1	once	TRBJ1-2	CASSSLPGGGGYTF	TGTGCCAGCAGTTCCTTGCCAGGGGGCGGCGGCTACACCTTC
TRBV14	-	-	TRBJ2-5	CASSPGETQYF	TGTGCCAGCAGCCCCGGGGAGACCCAGTACTTC
TRBV19	-	-	TRBJ1-1	CASSIQGENTEAFF	TGTGCCAGTAGTATTCAAGGGGAGAACACTGAAGCTTTCTTT
TRBV28	-	-	TRBJ2-2	CASSGSTGELFF	TGTGCCAGCAGTGGGTCCACCGGGGAGCTGTTTTTT
TRBV15	-	-	TRBJ2-7	CATSSVGVLYEQYF	TGTGCCACCAGCAGCGTCGGGGTCCTATACGAGCAGTACTTC
TRBV19	-	-	TRBJ1-1	CASSIAVRAEAFF	TGTGCCAGTAGTATAGCGGTTCGGGCTGAAGCTTTCTTT
TRBV12-5	TRBD1	-	TRBJ2-3	CASGFQGGTDTQYF	TGTGCTAGTGGTTTTCAGGGGGGCACAGATACGCAGTATTTT
TRBV28	-	once	TRBJ1-1	CASSFPLQGRNTEAFF	TGTGCCAGCAGTTTTCCCTTACAGGGTCGGAACACTGAAGCTTTCTTT
TRBV5-1	TRBD1	-	TRBJ1-6	CASSWDSPDSPLHF	TGCGCCAGCAGCTGGGACAGTCCCGATTCACCCCTCCACTTT
TRBV6-5	-	-	TRBJ1-1	CASSYADTNTEAFF	TGTGCCAGCAGTTACGCTGATACTAACACTGAAGCTTTCTTT
TRBV12-3/TRBV12-4	TRBD1	-	TRBJ1-1	CASSFRTGAVFF	TGTGCCAGCAGTTTTCGGACAGGGGCTGTTTTCTTT
TRBV27	TRBD1	-	TRBJ2-7	CASSLKWTGDYEQYF	TGTGCCAGCAGTTTAAAGTGGACAGGAGACTACGAGCAGTACTTC
TRBV3-1/TRBV3-2	-	once	TRBJ1-3	CASSQNLGNTIYF	TGTGCCAGCAGCCAAAACCTCGGAAACACCATATATTTT
TRBV7-3	-	-	TRBJ2-1	CASSSTSTGEQFF	TGTGCCAGCAGCTCGACCTCGACTGGTGAGCAGTTCTTC
TRBV5-6	TRBD1	-	TRBJ1-3	CASSSGGNTIYF	TGTGCCAGCAGCTCAGGGGGGAACACCATATATTTT
TRBV7-9	TRBD1	-	TRBJ1-4	CASSFTGAEEKLFF	TGTGCCAGCAGCTTCACAGGGGCTGAGGAAAAACTGTTTTTT
TRBV6-4	TRBD1	-	TRBJ2-1	CASSDSFDRGCSSYNEQFF	TGTGCCAGCAGTGACTCGTTCGACAGGGGGTGTAGCTCCTACAATGAGCAGTTCTTC
TRBV5-4	-	once	TRBJ1-1	CASSLREATEAFF	TGTGCCAGCAGCTTGCGGGAGGCCACTGAAGCTTTCTTT
TRBV19	-	-	TRBJ2-1	CASTLYNEQFF	TGTGCCAGTACGCTCTACAATGAGCAGTTCTTC
TRBV19	-	-	TRBJ2-5	CASSIGEAETQYF	TGTGCCAGTAGTATCGGGGAAGCGGAGACCCAGTACTTC
TRBV28	TRBD1	few	TRBJ1-5	CASSSGTGAYNQPQHF	TGTGCCAGCAGTTCAGGGACAGGGGCCTACAATCAGCCCCAGCATTTT
TRBV10-2	TRBD2	-	TRBJ2-1	CASIGAGVPYNEQFF	TGCGCCAGCATAGGAGCGGGGGTCCCCTACAATGAGCAGTTCTTC
TRBV28	TRBD2	once	TRBJ2-5	CASSSSGSGEETQYF	TGTGCCAGCAGCAGTAGCGGGAGCGGTGAAGAGACCCAGTACTTC
TRBV9	-	-	TRBJ2-3	CASSVAGEGDTQYF	TGTGCCAGCAGCGTAGCAGGGGAGGGAGATACGCAGTATTTT